This T cell receptor (beta chain) was documented in a study of prognosis after radiotherapy for stage I lung cancer (dated by TCRdb to the early 2020s). Background for the entire study: Between early 2018 and 2019, more than 15 stage I NSCLC patients were enrolled in Nanjing, China. All patients were considered medically inoperable, owing to comorbidities in some 11 and refusal of surgery in over 5. No patient received concurrent therapy alongside SBRT. On tumor histology, eleven to twelve patients had adenocarcinoma and six or seven had squamous cell carcinoma. Peripheral blood TCR beta repertoires were profiled in stage I NSCLC patients before and after stereotactic body radiotherapy, and the repertoires were related to distant failure. The cohort included more than 10 men and five to seven women, with a median age of approximately 75 years and a range of roughly 50 to 85 years. SBRT was delivered in 3 to 5 fractions with a biologically effective dose of at least 100 Gy, and image-guided IMRT or VMAT was used for delivery. The study sequenced around 38 blood samples from some 20 patients, one before and one after SBRT per patient. Roughly 5 patients had oligometastatic NSCLC after surgical resection of the primary tumor, and over eleven had newly diagnosed primary stage I lung tumors. Distant metastases were developed by four of the 19 patients after SBRT, at a median of around seven months, whereas no significant progression was observed in the other 15 patients.

A history of other malignancies or of prior chemotherapy or radiotherapy was absent in all patients, and node-negative disease was shown on CT and PET/CT in all patients. Six milliliters of peripheral venous blood were drawn into EDTA tubes at each of two time points. Ficoll-Paque Plus density-gradient centrifugation was used to isolate PBMCs. Right after collection, samples were placed at -80 degrees C and kept there until analysis. CDR1 is given as MNHEY and CDR2 as SMNVEV, both from the germline V gene (reference sequence). The CDR3 goes from the cysteine to the phenylalanine over 14 residues. Solely the CDR3 DNA is kept, with 42 bases framed from the first base. Here V drops 7 bases and J drops 2 bases, and the junction holds 7 bases not matched to any gene. The TCR beta CDR3 region was amplified from genomic DNA by two rounds of multiplex PCR. The first PCR round used primers specific to each TRBV and TRBJ gene, with sequences filed in Chinese patent CN105087789A. Universal primers were used in the second PCR round. The Roche High Pure PCR Template Preparation Kit was used to extract genomic DNA from the frozen PBMCs. Libraries were sequenced paired-end with 151 bp reads on an Illumina HiSeq 3000. The authors' analysis ran thus. CutAdapt was used to discard raw reads that did not contain the multiplex PCR primer sequences. Using PEAR, the high-quality paired reads were merged into contigs. By alignment to reference sequences, MiXCR assigned TRB V, D and J gene segments to each contig. To remove sequencing errors, CDR3 sequences were clustered according to base quality and sequence similarity. Shannon entropy, normalized by the natural log of the productive TCR sequence number, served as the measure of diversity. Clonality was defined as one minus Shannon entropy divided by the natural log of the number of unique clonotypes. The Youden index of ROC curves was used to select progression-free survival cut-offs for repertoire metrics, and analyses were performed in R 3.5.3. TCRdb reworked the public reads: Q25 trimming with fastp, MiXCR clone assembly, productive beta chains retained. Rows with a matching CDR3 protein are joined into one entry that keeps the most common DNA and genes. The V and J calls reflect TCRdb's pipeline rather than the authors' work. This sample has about 19,000 distinct CDR3 sequences in its table, and about a quarter of those were observed once. The ten most abundant clones make up around a fifth of the sample.

The sample holds many counts of this clonotype. Its antigen remains unidentified. Base qualities are missing; no much larger clone stands one base away. What the study reported, not specific to this receptor: No adjustment for multiple comparisons was applied to any of the reported P values. The small cohort and short follow-up limited the study, so independent validation of the findings is needed. No determination of tumor specificity was made for expanded TCR clones. Post-SBRT Shannon entropy and its change from baseline were lower in patients who developed distant metastases; baseline Shannon entropy was not associated with metastases. Differences by metastasis status were reportedly seen in TRBV and TRBJ usage frequencies, involving two V genes at baseline and, after SBRT, 8 or 9 V genes and two J genes. Unique TCR clone counts fell after SBRT (median 10,088 before versus several thousand after; Wilcoxon paired P=0.011).

The sequence came from a donor of 50 years or more with non-small cell lung cancer. The rearranged chain carries TRBV27 and TRBJ1-2; 7 bases in the junction line up with TRBD1. Sequencing was performed on PBMCs, taken before or after stereotactic body radiation therapy (not recorded which). For the CDR3, the sequence is CASKRDRANYGYTF. The nucleotides are TGTGCCAGCAAGAGAGACAGGGCCAACTATGGCTACACCTTC.